Below are 12 T cell receptor beta chains sequenced from a single sample in a study of cytomegalovirus exposure and HLA in healthy donors (dated by TCRdb to about 2017). The method behind the library was the immunoSEQ multiplex PCR assay. The multiplex PCR relied on a mix of 60 forward primers for TCR Vbeta segments and 13 reverse primers for TCR Jbeta segments. TCRdb limited this immuneACCESS table to in-frame rearrangements with V and J called. A share of clones is missing; checked studies link under half to unresolved V genes, and the rest is unexplained. This sample is represented by about 100,000 clones; approximately 74% of them were singletons. The ten largest clones take up about 15% of the sample. Sequenced input: PBMCs. The receptors derive from a woman in her thirties or forties in good health and CMV-seropositive.

This chain connects TRBV5-1 to TRBJ2-5; 8 bases are shared with TRBD2. The CDR3 consists of 14 residues. Germline V gene data show CDR1 as SGHRS and CDR2 as YFSETQ. The V and J ends lost 4 bases and 5 bases, in that order; junction bases with no gene match: 7. CDR3 in DNA: TGCGCCAGCAGCGCGAGCGGGGGAAGGGAGACCCAGTACTTC. It codes for CASSASGGRETQYF. The whole variable domain, filled in from reference TRBV5-1 and TRBJ2-5, reads KAGVTQTPRYLIKTRGQQVTLSCSPISGHRSVSWYQQTPGQGLQFLFEYFSETQRNKGNFPGRFSGRQFSNSRSEMNVSTLELGDSALYLCASSASGGRETQYFGPGTRLLVL.

The rearrangement links TRBV5-5 to TRBJ1-5, with a possible D match to TRBD1 (5 bases). The germline gives CDR1 SGHKS, CDR2 YYEKEE (reference sequence). The V gene lost 0 bases and the J gene lost 3 bases, with 7 bases spanning the gap. The CDR3 is 14 residues long. In DNA form, the CDR3 reads TGTGCCAGCAGCTTGGGACAGATCAATCAGCCCCAGCATTTT. This codes for CASSLGQINQPQHF.

V and J are TRBV25-1 and TRBJ1-2, with D maybe TRBD1 (6 bases). The CDR3 length is 13 residues. V was cut by 1 base and J by 4 bases, with 7 bases left in between. Per the germline V gene, CDR1 is MGHDK and CDR2 is SYGVNS. The CDR3 region has the DNA TGTGCCAGCAGTGAATGGACAGCCTATGGCTACACCTTC. It encodes CASSEWTAYGYTF.

This clone was observed a few times. This sequence joins TRBV7-8 and TRBJ2-1; TRBD1 matches at 10 bases. Germline V gene sequence: CDR1 SGHVS, CDR2 FQNEAQ. The CDR3 sequence is 15 residues long. Unmatched junction bases numbered 4, after V lost 4 bases and J lost 4 bases. The CDR3 sequence is CASSSTGGFYNEQFF. The CDR3 bases are TGTGCCAGCAGCTCGACAGGGGGCTTTTACAATGAGCAGTTCTTC.

The sample holds a few counts of this clone. The V call is TRBV19, the J call TRBJ1-2; no firm D call. The ends were cut back, 7 bases at V and 1 base at J, with 13 bases in the middle. CDR1 and CDR2 from the germline V gene are LNHDA and SQIVND (reference sequence). There are 14 residues in the CDR3. CDR3 sequence (DNA): TGTGCCAGTAAAAGAGAGGGCTATAACTATGGCTACACCTTC. Amino acids: CASKREGYNYGYTF.

The chain combines TRBV2 with TRBJ1-2; the match to TRBD1 covers 7 bases. This CDR3 contains 15 residues. The ends lost 4 bases at V and 9 bases at J; junction bases unmatched: 14. Germline V gene lookup returns CDR1 SNHLY and CDR2 FYNNEI. The chain's CDR3 is CASSVERQGRKRYTF. CDR3 coding DNA: TGTGCCAGCAGTGTAGAGAGACAGGGCCGAAAACGCTACACCTTC.

The genes are TRBV28 and TRBJ2-7; D possibly corresponds to TRBD2 (6 bases). The CDR3 runs to 14 residues. Germline values: CDR1 MDHEN, CDR2 SYDVKM. V was clipped by 5 bases and J by 12 bases, with 23 bases between them. In nucleotides, the CDR3 is TGTGCCAGCAGTCCCCCTGGCGGGACCGAATCTTCGTACTTC. Amino acid sequence: CASSPPGGTESSYF.

CDR3 amino acids: CAWSRTVDGYTF. As DNA, the CDR3 is TGTGCCTGGTCGAGGACAGTAGATGGCTACACCTTC. The chain employs TRBV30 and TRBJ1-2, with TRBD1 as a possible D gene (6 bases). The CDR3 has 12 amino acids. The germline CDR1 and CDR2 sequences are GTSNPN and SVGIG (reference sequence). Deletions cut 5 bases from V and 6 bases from J, with 13 bases between.

V gene TRBV30 combines with J gene TRBJ1-4; TRBD1 might be the D (5 bases). In germline, CDR1 is GTSNPN, CDR2 SVGIG (reference sequence). This CDR3 is built from 14 residues. The germline V and J ends were trimmed by 0 bases and 10 bases, with 15 bases remaining between them. Here the CDR3 reads CAWSVNLRGGKLFF. The CDR3 coding sequence is TGTGCCTGGAGTGTAAACTTGCGGGGGGGAAAACTGTTTTTT.

CDR3 protein: CASSLDRGRTDGYTF. As DNA, the CDR3 is TGTGCCAGTAGTCTTGACAGGGGGCGCACCGATGGCTACACCTTC. The chain joins TRBV19 to TRBJ1-2, with TRBD1 matching over 10 bases. Germline V gene data show CDR1 as LNHDA and CDR2 as SQIVND (reference sequence). V was clipped by 5 bases and J by 6 bases; unmatched bases: 9. CDR3 size: 15 residues.

Remarks on this clone: Germline and junction disagree at one end, which may indicate a read error. The chain has TRBV12-5 and TRBJ1-6; no reliable D call. Germline-derived CDR1 and CDR2 are LGHNT and FRNRAP. The CDR3 runs to 14 residues. The CDR3 DNA reads TGTGCTAGTGGCTTGGGGAGTCTTAATTCACCCCTCCACTTT. It encodes CASGLGSLNSPLHF.

This clone has more than one count but fewer than ten. This chain's CDR3 is CASSYARGMNTEAFF. The CDR3 coding sequence is TGTGCCAGCAGTTACGCCCGCGGTATGAACACTGAAGCTTTCTTT. The rearrangement links TRBV6-5 to TRBJ1-1; unclear D gene. The CDR3 runs 15 residues. From germline, CDR1 is MNHEY and CDR2 SVGAGI. The V end was cut by 2 bases, the J end by 0 bases, with 10 bases between.